This TCR beta chain stems from a study of blood T cell repertoires in COVID-19. Authors' processing steps: Cell counts per sample came from amplifying reference gene primers. The repertoire was sequenced with immunoSEQ multiplex PCR; TCRdb's copy has only in-frame clones and lacks some. V and J calls and clone size are copied from that table; D and trimming were computed from the DNA. This table has approximately 170,000 clones, approximately 81% appearing once. This CDR3 has 15 residues. Germline V gene lookup returns CDR1 SGHTA and CDR2 FQGNSA. Trimming at V came to 5 bases and at J to 0 bases, leaving 6 bases not matched to a gene. Participants came from around 25 US areas, aged roughly 18 to 90 years.

Sequencing was performed on PBMCs or T cells enriched from blood (not recorded which). The origin of this receptor is a woman between 45 and 65 years old who had recovered from COVID-19. J is TRBJ2-7 and V is TRBV7-2, with TRBD2 matching over 8 bases. CDR3 in amino acids: CASSAVAGSSYEQYF. The CDR3 DNA follows: TGTGCCAGCAGCGCGGTAGCGGGGTCCTCCTACGAGCAGTACTTC. The complete variable domain, with remaining parts taken from reference TRBV7-2 and TRBJ2-7, reads GAGVSQSPSNKVTEKGKDVELRCDPISGHTALYWYRQSLGQGLEFLIYFQGNSAPDKSGLPSDRFSAERTGGSVSTLTIQRTQQEDSAVYLCASSAVAGSSYEQYFGPGTRLTVT.